This entry is about one T cell receptor (beta chain). The antigen remains unidentified. Germline CDR1 is SGHVS and CDR2 is FQNEAQ. The CDR3 has 15 amino acids. Trimming stripped 2 bases from V and 4 bases from J, with 9 bases between. This specimen belongs to a study of graft-versus-host responses after intestinal transplantation. Whole-study context: Multivisceral, liver-intestinal, or isolated intestinal grafts were transplanted into recipients. Induction with anti-thymocyte globulin, then tacrolimus and steroids for roughly 3 years, was given to all recipients.

Clones were read by immunoSEQ multiplex PCR, and TCRdb kept only the in-frame ones, dropping some. The sample has some 120,000 clones, about 92% seen once. The receptor's source is a human donor who received an intestinal transplant. The rearrangement links TRBV7-8 to TRBJ1-6; D might be TRBD1 (5 bases). Sequencing used unstimulated CD4+ T cells sorted from spleen or lymph node cells, obtained before intestinal transplant. CDR3 bases: TGTGCCAGCAGCTTAACCGGGGGTTATAATTCACCCCTCCACTTT. It yields the protein CASSLTGGYNSPLHF.